These 19 T cell receptor beta chains came from one sample sequenced in a study of blood T cell repertoires in COVID-19. The assay was immunoSEQ multiplex PCR, and TCRdb's table has in-frame clones only and misses some. The repertoire holds 98,000 or so clones, about 91% seen once, with around 5.8% in the top ten. The sequenced material came from peripheral blood. These receptors came from a human donor in a cohort sampled during active COVID-19.

V usage is TRBV12-3 or TRBV12-4 and J usage is TRBJ2-2; no reliable D call. Trimming left V 6 bases short and J 5 bases short, with 10 bases between. The CDR3 spans 13 residues. The chain's CDR3 is CASRAIQTGELFF. The CDR3, as DNA: TGTGCCAGCAGGGCAATTCAAACCGGGGAGCTGTTTTTT.

The chain combines TRBV19 with TRBJ2-1; TRBD2 matches at 11 bases. V lost 4 bases and J lost 7; bases outside the gene matches: 6. This CDR3 region has 15 residues. The germline V gene encodes CDR1 LNHDA and CDR2 SQIVND (reference sequence). This chain's CDR3 is CASSTVAGGRNEQFF. The CDR3 DNA follows: TGTGCCAGTAGTACGGTAGCGGGAGGGCGGAATGAGCAGTTCTTC. The whole variable domain, filled in from reference TRBV19 and TRBJ2-1, reads DGGITQSPKYLFRKEGQNVTLSCEQNLNHDAMYWYRQDPGQGLRLIYYSQIVNDFQKGDIAEGYSVSREKKESFPLTVTSAQKNPTAFYLCASSTVAGGRNEQFFGPGTRLTVL.

The chain uses TRBV5-4 and TRBJ1-1; D is undetermined. The CDR3 covers 15 residues. From germline, CDR1 is SGHNT and CDR2 YYREEE (reference sequence). Trimming cost V 0 bases and J 4 bases, with 13 bases left between them. The CDR3 nucleotides read TGTGCCAGCAGCTTGGGAGGCCCCGGATCCACTGAAGCTTTCTTT. Protein product: CASSLGGPGSTEAFF.

CDR3 amino acids: CASSREITNEKLFF. The CDR3 coding sequence is TGTGCCAGCAGTCGGGAGATAACTAATGAAAAACTGTTTTTT. V usage is TRBV6-6 and J usage is TRBJ1-4; D not resolved. Looked up from germline, CDR1 is MNHNY and CDR2 is SVGAGI (reference sequence). The CDR3 is 14 amino acids. Trimming removed 5 bases at V and 1 base at J, with 8 bases between.

The rearrangement joins TRBV11-2 to TRBJ2-3; no clear D gene. Germline-derived CDR1 and CDR2 are SGHAT and FQNNGV. Trimming pared 5 bases from V and 5 bases from J, leaving 14 bases between. The CDR3 has 14 residues. The CDR3 loop is CASSPSGSKDTQYF. CDR3 nucleotides: TGTGCCAGCAGCCCCTCCGGGTCGAAAGATACGCAGTATTTT.

The chain has TRBV9 and TRBJ1-2; 7 bases agree with TRBD1. The V gene's germline CDR1 is SGDLS and CDR2 YYNGEE. The length of the CDR3 is 16 residues. V lost 0 bases, J lost 5 bases, and 10 bases stayed unmatched. The CDR3 loop is CASSVGQGDSPYGYTF. CDR3 nucleotides: TGTGCCAGCAGCGTAGGCCAGGGGGATTCACCATATGGCTACACCTTC.

This chain links TRBV9 with TRBJ1-2; D is uncertain. The germline CDR1 and CDR2 sequences are SGDLS and YYNGEE. The CDR3 consists of 13 residues. The V gene lost 3 bases and the J gene lost 6 bases, with 12 bases spanning the gap. CDR3 in amino acids: CASSGTRTHGYTF. The CDR3 DNA reads TGTGCCAGCAGCGGCACTAGGACGCATGGCTACACCTTC.

The V call is TRBV27, the J call TRBJ2-1; 7 bases are a match to TRBD2. V lost 7 bases and J lost 4; bases outside the gene matches: 10. CDR1 is MNHEY and CDR2 is SMNVEV in the germline V gene (reference sequence). The CDR3 spans 15 residues. The CDR3 here is CASTPGLGVYNEQFF. As DNA, the CDR3 is TGTGCCAGCACCCCTGGACTAGGCGTATACAATGAGCAGTTCTTC.

V is TRBV7-9 and J is TRBJ1-1; 12 nucleotides align to TRBD1. V lost 6 bases and J lost 11; bases outside the gene matches: 10. The CDR3 sequence is 14 residues long. Germline values: CDR1 SEHNR, CDR2 FQNEAQ (reference sequence). As DNA, the CDR3 is TGTGCCAGCAGATCCCCGGGACAGGGGGCGAACGCTTTCTTT. Amino acid sequence: CASRSPGQGANAFF.

This clone occurred once. The chain uses TRBV29-1 and TRBJ2-5, with 10 nucleotides matching TRBD2. This CDR3 comprises 15 residues. The germline V gene has CDR1 SQVTM and CDR2 ANQGSEA. J was trimmed by 1 base and V by 6 bases; bases with no gene match: 8. For the CDR3, the DNA is TGCAGCGTCTACGGACTAGCGGAGACCCAAGAGACCCAGTACTTC. It is translated as CSVYGLAETQETQYF.

This clone showed up just once. This chain connects TRBV9 to TRBJ1-1; D unclear. CDR1 is SGDLS, CDR2 YYNGEE, per germline. Trimming took 4 bases from V and 0 from J, leaving 16 bases between them. The CDR3 is 16 amino acids. In DNA form, the CDR3 reads TGTGCCAGCAGCCCGGAAGGACTGCTGATGAACACTGAAGCTTTCTTT. Protein product: CASSPEGLLMNTEAFF.

CDR3: CASSLNWGLGSEAFF. The CDR3 nucleotides are TGTGCCAGCAGCTTAAATTGGGGCCTGGGCAGTGAAGCTTTCTTT. J is TRBJ1-1 and V is TRBV5-5; the D gene is possibly TRBD1 (5 bases). CDR1 is SGHKS and CDR2 is YYEKEE in the germline V gene (reference sequence). V was pared by 2 bases and J by 7 bases, with 18 bases between. This CDR3 has 15 residues.

This clone was found a few times. This chain joins TRBV10-3 and TRBJ2-7; TRBD1 matches at 9 bases. With V trimmed by 6 bases and J by 2 bases, 5 bases remained unmatched. Looked up from germline, CDR1 is ENHRY and CDR2 is SYGVKD. This CDR3 is 14 amino acids long. CDR3 sequence (DNA): TGTGCCATCAGCGGGACAGGGCGAACCTACGAGCAGTACTTC. This sequence encodes CAISGTGRTYEQYF.

The V and J genes are TRBV5-4 and TRBJ2-5; D might be TRBD2 (6 bases). The CDR3 covers 15 residues. The germline V gene encodes CDR1 SGHNT and CDR2 YYREEE (reference sequence). Trimming removed 4 bases at V and 4 bases at J, with 17 bases between. The CDR3 here is CASSLRGGEGETQYF. CDR3 nucleotide sequence: TGTGCCAGCAGCCTGCGGGGAGGTGAGGGAGAGACCCAGTACTTC. Together with reference TRBV5-4 and TRBJ2-5, the CDR3 gives the full variable domain: ETGVTQSPTHLIKTRGQQVTLRCSSQSGHNTVSWYQQALGQGPQFIFQYYREEENGRGNFPPRFSGLQFPNYSSELNVNALELDDSALYLCASSLRGGEGETQYFGPGTRLLVL.

A few counts support this clone. This CDR3 is CASSLGGGQLNQPQHF. The CDR3 nucleotides read TGTGCCAGCAGCTTGGGTGGAGGGCAGCTGAATCAGCCCCAGCATTTT. The J gene is TRBJ1-5, the V gene TRBV5-4, with no clear D. The length of the CDR3 is 16 residues. Trimming took 0 bases from V and 4 from J, leaving 14 bases between them. Germline values: CDR1 SGHNT, CDR2 YYREEE (reference sequence).

This chain links TRBV5-6 with TRBJ2-2; D call uncertain. The V gene lost 3 bases and the J gene lost 1 base, with 7 bases spanning the gap. Germline CDR1 SGHDT, CDR2 YYEEEE. The CDR3 is made up of 14 amino acids. The chain's CDR3 is CASSYGLNTGELFF. The CDR3 DNA reads TGTGCCAGCAGCTACGGGTTGAACACCGGGGAGCTGTTTTTT.

This chain uses TRBV6-5 with TRBJ2-1, with TRBD2 as a possible D gene (5 bases). V lost 5 bases to trimming and J lost 9 bases, with 11 bases between them. Germline-derived CDR1 and CDR2 are MNHEY and SVGAGI. This CDR3 contains 12 residues. CDR3 loop: CASSNRGSEQFF. The CDR3 nucleotides read TGTGCCAGCAGTAACAGAGGGAGTGAGCAGTTCTTC.

The chain carries TRBV7-8 and TRBJ2-1; 9 bases match TRBD1. CDR3 length: 20 amino acids. Germline values: CDR1 SGHVS, CDR2 FQNEAQ. Trimming took 5 bases from V and 4 from J; bases not matched to a gene: 21. This CDR3 reads CASSPSPTGGIMGLYNEQFF. The CDR3 DNA sequence: TGTGCCAGCAGCCCCTCCCCGACAGGGGGAATAATGGGACTTTACAATGAGCAGTTCTTC.

The chain combines TRBV10-3 with TRBJ2-3, with 8 bases matching TRBD2. The CDR3 sequence is 15 residues long. Trimming took 0 bases from V and 6 from J; bases not matched to a gene: 5. CDR1 and CDR2 from the germline V gene are ENHRY and SYGVKD. The CDR3 reads CAISESNGRGDTQYF. The CDR3 DNA is TGTGCCATCAGTGAGTCGAACGGGAGGGGCGATACGCAGTATTTT.